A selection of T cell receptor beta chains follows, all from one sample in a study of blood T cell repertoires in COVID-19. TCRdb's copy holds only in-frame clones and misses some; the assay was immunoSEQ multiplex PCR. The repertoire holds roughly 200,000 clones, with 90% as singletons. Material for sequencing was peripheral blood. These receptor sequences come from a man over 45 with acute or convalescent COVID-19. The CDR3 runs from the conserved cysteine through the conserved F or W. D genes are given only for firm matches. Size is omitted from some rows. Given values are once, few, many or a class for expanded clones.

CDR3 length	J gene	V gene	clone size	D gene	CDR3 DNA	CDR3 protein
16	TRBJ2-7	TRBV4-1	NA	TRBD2	TGCGCCAGCAGCCAAGGCCTAGCGGGAGGGACCTACGAGCAGTACTTC	CASSQGLAGGTYEQYF
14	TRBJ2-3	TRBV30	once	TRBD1	TGTGCCTGGGATGGACAGGGGAGCACAGATACGCAGTATTTT	CAWDGQGSTDTQYF
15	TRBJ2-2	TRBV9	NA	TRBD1	TGTGCCAGCAGCGCTGGACAGGGTGGGGCCGGGGAGCTGTTTTTT	CASSAGQGGAGELFF
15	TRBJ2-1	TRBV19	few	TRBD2	TGTGCCAGTAGTATCGGCCTAGCGGGAGGGGATGAGCAGTTCTTC	CASSIGLAGGDEQFF
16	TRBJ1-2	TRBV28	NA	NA	TGTGCCAGCAGTTTGTACAGGGCTCCGGCTAACTATGGCTACACCTTC	CASSLYRAPANYGYTF
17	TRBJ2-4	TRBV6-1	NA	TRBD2	TGTGCCAGCAGTGAAGGGCTAGCGGGAGAGGCCAAAAACATTCAGTACTTC	CASSEGLAGEAKNIQYF
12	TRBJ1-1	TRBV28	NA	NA	TGTGCCAGCAGTTTAAAGGGGGGGCCGGCTTTCTTT	CASSLKGGPAFF
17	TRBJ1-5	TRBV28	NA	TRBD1	TGTGCCAGCAGTGGTTCCGGGACAGGAGCTAGCAATCAGCCCCAGCATTTT	CASSGSGTGASNQPQHF
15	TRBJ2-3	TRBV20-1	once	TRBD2	TGCAGTGCTAGTTTTGCGGGGGATAGCACAGATACGCAGTATTTT	CSASFAGDSTDTQYF
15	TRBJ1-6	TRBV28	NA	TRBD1	TGTGCCAGCAGAATGAGGGGACAGGGAAATTCACCCCTCCACTTT	CASRMRGQGNSPLHF